The 21 T cell receptor beta chains below were found in one sample sequenced in a study of beta chain features in type 1 diabetes. For these TCRs, the target antigens are not known. What was sequenced were expressed TCRB transcripts, since all of the isolated RNA had been reverse transcribed. Profiled with immunoSEQ multiplex PCR; TCRdb holds only in-frame clones, not every one. The table records hundreds of thousands of clones, about 14% of them present only once. Regarding the study as a whole: People with Type 1 diabetes carried modestly yet significantly shorter TCRB CDR3s in all four CD4+ subsets.

The sample comprised naive CD4+ T cells from blood. The receptors were gathered from a man aged 18 to 29 with type 1 diabetes.

This chain joins TRBV18 and TRBJ2-1; possibly TRBD2 for D (6 bases). The CDR3 covers 16 residues. Trimming removed 2 bases at V and 1 base at J, with 12 bases between. Germline CDR1 and CDR2: KGHSH and LQKENI. The DNA for the CDR3 is TGTGCCAGCTCACCAGTCCGGGGGTCGTCCTACAATGAGCAGTTCTTC. Encoded protein: CASSPVRGSSYNEQFF.

The chain has TRBV7-9 and TRBJ2-5, with 11 positions matching TRBD1. CDR3 length: 13 residues. Germline values: CDR1 SEHNR, CDR2 FQNEAQ (reference sequence). Trimming cost V 4 bases and J 7 bases; bases outside gene matches: 2. Here the CDR3 DNA reads TGTGCCAGCAGCTACGGGACAGGGGGGACCCAGTACTTC. Encoded protein: CASSYGTGGTQYF.

The J gene is TRBJ2-3, the V gene TRBV30, with D unresolved. Germline V gene lookup returns CDR1 GTSNPN and CDR2 SVGIG (reference sequence). The CDR3 is 13 amino acids. Trimming took off 2 bases at V and 4 bases at J, with 10 bases between the two ends. The CDR3 is CAWSLGDSDTQYF. CDR3 in DNA: TGTGCCTGGAGTCTTGGGGATTCAGATACGCAGTATTTT.

The chain couples TRBV9 to TRBJ2-7; D gene ambiguous. The CDR3 length is 14 residues. V dropped 3 bases and J dropped 4 bases, with 14 bases sitting between them. Per the germline V gene, CDR1 is SGDLS and CDR2 is YYNGEE. CDR3 protein: CASSAQTPSYEQYF. In DNA, the CDR3 is TGTGCCAGCAGCGCCCAAACCCCTTCGTACGAGCAGTACTTC. The variable domain in full, with the rest retrieved from reference TRBV9 and TRBJ2-7, is DSGVTQTPKHLITATGQRVTLRCSPRSGDLSVYWYQQSLDQGLQFLIQYYNGEERAKGNILERFSAQQFPDLHSELNLSSLELGDSALYFCASSAQTPSYEQYFGPGTRLTVT.

This clone was seen only a few times. The chain is built from TRBV9 and TRBJ2-3; 10 nucleotides match TRBD2. The V gene end was trimmed by 4 bases and the J gene end by 1 base; junction bases not matched to a gene: 9. Germline assignment: CDR1 SGDLS and CDR2 YYNGEE. There are 17 residues in the CDR3. The DNA for the CDR3 is TGTGCCAGCAGCCCCCACGCTAGCGGGGGCCGCACAGATACGCAGTATTTT. This gives the protein CASSPHASGGRTDTQYF.

This clone was seen a few times. The chain has TRBV10-1 and TRBJ2-3; perhaps TRBD1 as D (5 bases). The germline V and J ends were trimmed by 4 bases and 0 bases, with 5 bases remaining between them. CDR1 WNHNN and CDR2 SYGVQD come from the germline V gene (reference sequence). This CDR3 is 13 amino acids long. CDR3 amino acids: CASSGQSTDTQYF. The CDR3 DNA reads TGCGCCAGCAGTGGACAGAGCACAGATACGCAGTATTTT.

This clone was seen a few times. J is TRBJ1-1 and V is TRBV29-1; TRBD1 matches 10 bases. From germline, CDR1 is SQVTM and CDR2 ANQGSEA. With V trimmed by 5 bases and J by 3 bases, 15 bases remained unmatched. The CDR3 loop spans 17 amino acids. The CDR3 DNA sequence: TGCAGCGTTCCCGCCCCGGGACAGGGGACATGGGACACTGAAGCTTTCTTT. It codes for CSVPAPGQGTWDTEAFF.

The DNA of the CDR3 is TGTGCCAGCAGCCAACAGGAATCCGGCTACACCTTC. It specifies CASSQQESGYTF. The chain joins TRBV5-4 to TRBJ1-2; TRBD1 is a possible D gene (5 bases). Germline V lookup: CDR1 SGHNT, CDR2 YYREEE (reference sequence). The V and J ends lost 4 bases and 8 bases respectively, with 12 bases between them. This CDR3 is 12 amino acids long. The full variable domain, rest sourced from reference TRBV5-4 and TRBJ1-2, is ETGVTQSPTHLIKTRGQQVTLRCSSQSGHNTVSWYQQALGQGPQFIFQYYREEENGRGNFPPRFSGLQFPNYSSELNVNALELDDSALYLCASSQQESGYTFGSGTRLTVV.

V usage is TRBV6-6 and J usage is TRBJ2-7, with 8 positions matching TRBD1. Trimming cost V 6 bases and J 2 bases; bases outside gene matches: 12. Germline values: CDR1 MNHNY, CDR2 SVGAGI (reference sequence). The CDR3 consists of 16 residues. This CDR3 is CASRDTGTGGTYEQYF. Written as DNA, the CDR3 is TGTGCCAGCAGGGACACCGGGACAGGAGGGACCTACGAGCAGTACTTC.

CDR3 protein: CASSQTLDTQYF. The CDR3 DNA sequence: TGCGCCAGCAGCCAAACGTTGGATACGCAGTATTTT. The chain joins TRBV5-1 to TRBJ2-3, with D unresolved. From germline, CDR1 is SGHRS and CDR2 YFSETQ. Trimming removed 4 bases at V and 6 bases at J, with 9 bases between. The length of the CDR3 is 12 residues.

The chain carries TRBV2 and TRBJ2-3; TRBD2 matches at 8 bases. The trim removed 10 bases at V and 1 base at J, leaving 7 bases unmatched. Germline V gives CDR1 SNHLY, CDR2 FYNNEI. This CDR3 region has 14 residues. This CDR3 is CAIVSGGGTDTQYF. CDR3 sequence (DNA): TGTGCCATCGTCAGCGGGGGTGGCACAGATACGCAGTATTTT.

The gene calls are TRBV4-1 and TRBJ1-1; D gene uncertain. The CDR3 covers 18 residues. CDR1 MGHRA and CDR2 YSYEKL come from the germline V gene. V dropped 0 bases and J dropped 3 bases, with 20 bases sitting between them. CDR3 protein: CASSQDRFGTLRDTEAFF. CDR3 nucleotides: TGCGCCAGCAGCCAAGATCGCTTCGGCACCCTTAGGGACACTGAAGCTTTCTTT.

This rearrangement joins TRBV7-9 to TRBJ2-4; possible D gene TRBD1, 5 bases. This CDR3 region has 17 residues. Looked up from germline, CDR1 is SEHNR and CDR2 is FQNEAQ (reference sequence). V lost 1 base and J lost 1, with 14 bases in between. CDR3 nucleotides: TGTGCCAGCAGCTTAGTTAGGCAGGGTATTGCCAAAAACATTCAGTACTTC. Amino acids: CASSLVRQGIAKNIQYF.

V usage is TRBV5-1 and J usage is TRBJ1-1, with 12 bases that match TRBD1. With V trimmed by 3 bases and J by 4 bases, 7 bases remained unmatched. The germline CDR1 and CDR2 sequences are SGHRS and YFSETQ. The CDR3 has 16 amino acids. The DNA of the CDR3 is TGCGCCAGCAGCTCGGGACAGGGGGCTGATGGCACTGAAGCTTTCTTT. It codes for CASSSGQGADGTEAFF.

V is TRBV14 and J is TRBJ2-3; 10 bases are shared with TRBD2. Trimming cost V 1 base and J 6 bases; bases outside gene matches: 10. This CDR3 has 17 residues. CDR1 and CDR2 (germline): SGHDN, FVKESK. CDR3 amino acids: CASSQGRAGGPWDTQYF. CDR3 nucleotides: TGTGCCAGCAGCCAAGGGAGAGCGGGGGGGCCATGGGATACGCAGTATTTT.

The CDR3 here is CASSSGTGDGYTF. For the CDR3, the DNA is TGTGCCAGCAGCTCAGGGACAGGGGACGGCTACACCTTC. The chain recombines TRBV11-2 with TRBJ1-2; 10 bases match TRBD1. The trim removed 4 bases at V and 8 bases at J, leaving 4 bases unmatched. In germline, CDR1 is SGHAT, CDR2 FQNNGV. The CDR3 runs 13 residues.

V gene TRBV25-1 combines with J gene TRBJ2-1, with 12 bases matching TRBD2. Germline CDR1 MGHDK, CDR2 SYGVNS. CDR3 length: 16 residues. The ends lost 3 bases at V and 5 bases at J; junction bases unmatched: 5. The CDR3, as DNA: TGTGCCAGCAGTGACTCGACTAGCGGGAGCAACAATGAGCAGTTCTTC. Translated, it gives CASSDSTSGSNNEQFF.

This rearrangement joins TRBV5-4 to TRBJ2-1; 11 positions match TRBD2. With 2 bases clipped from V and 10 bases from J, the junction kept 8 bases outside the gene matches. This CDR3 region has 15 residues. The germline CDR1 and CDR2 sequences are SGHNT and YYREEE (reference sequence). This chain's CDR3 is CASSFGTSGPVEQFF. The CDR3 nucleotides read TGTGCCAGCAGCTTCGGGACTAGCGGACCAGTGGAGCAGTTCTTC. The whole variable domain, filled in from reference TRBV5-4 and TRBJ2-1, reads ETGVTQSPTHLIKTRGQQVTLRCSSQSGHNTVSWYQQALGQGPQFIFQYYREEENGRGNFPPRFSGLQFPNYSSELNVNALELDDSALYLCASSFGTSGPVEQFFGPGTRLTVL.

This clone was seen a few times. V gene TRBV6-1 combines with J gene TRBJ2-7; D call uncertain. The ends were cut back, 2 bases at V and 6 bases at J, with 20 bases in the middle. Germline lookup yields CDR1 MNHNS and CDR2 SASEGT. CDR3 length: 16 residues. CDR3 sequence: CASSESRVSIRLEQYF. CDR3 nucleotides: TGTGCCAGCAGTGAAAGTAGGGTATCGATCCGCCTCGAGCAGTACTTC.

The chain employs TRBV9 and TRBJ2-2; 8 nucleotides agree with TRBD1. The germline V gene has CDR1 SGDLS and CDR2 YYNGEE. V shed 0 bases, J shed 3 bases, and the junction held 4 bases outside the gene matches. This CDR3 is built from 16 residues. CDR3 residues: CASSVDTGGYTGELFF. CDR3 DNA: TGTGCCAGCAGCGTAGATACAGGGGGTTACACCGGGGAGCTGTTTTTT.

V is TRBV29-1 and J is TRBJ2-3; TRBD2 agrees at 7 bases. CDR3 length equals 13 residues. V was clipped by 4 bases and J by 6 bases; unmatched bases: 7. Germline CDR1 SQVTM, CDR2 ANQGSEA. CDR3 nucleotide sequence: TGCAGCGTTGCGGCGGCCGGGGGGGATACGCAGTATTTT. Translated: CSVAAAGGDTQYF.